What follows are 5 T cell receptor beta chains derived from one specimen sequenced in a study of T cell clones after liver transplantation. Sequenced by immunoSEQ multiplex PCR; TCRdb stores in-frame clones only, minus some. The table shows 90,000 to 120,000 clones, with roughly 80% occurring only once. The sample consisted of CD4+ T cells from blood, taken before liver transplant. Receptors were obtained from a human donor who received a liver transplant.

The chain is built from TRBV10-1 and TRBJ2-1, with D possibly TRBD1 on 6 matching bases. The germline V gene encodes CDR1 WNHNN and CDR2 SYGVQD (reference sequence). The CDR3 runs 15 residues. Trimming pared 4 bases from V and 3 bases from J, leaving 13 bases between. The DNA of the CDR3 is TGCGCCAGCAGTGGTGAGGGGGAAGACTACAATGAGCAGTTCTTC. Translation: CASSGEGEDYNEQFF.

Written as DNA, the CDR3 is TGCAGCTCCAAATCGACAGATACGCAGTATTTT. Its protein product is CSSKSTDTQYF. V usage is TRBV20-1 and J usage is TRBJ2-3; D unclear. The CDR3 has 11 residues. Germline V lookup: CDR1 DFQATT, CDR2 SNEGSKA (reference sequence).

V is TRBV11-2 and J is TRBJ2-5; weak D call: TRBD1 (7 bases). CDR1 and CDR2 from the germline V gene are SGHAT and FQNNGV. With 5 bases removed from V and 1 base from J, the gap between germline ends came to 14 bases. This CDR3 spans 15 amino acids. DNA for the CDR3: TGTGCCAGCAGCCAGGGGGGTATCCTCCAAGAGACCCAGTACTTC. Its protein is CASSQGGILQETQYF.

The rearrangement uses TRBV20-1 and TRBJ2-5, with D unresolved. Germline CDR1 is DFQATT and CDR2 is SNEGSKA (reference sequence). The CDR3 extends over 11 amino acids. Trimming pared 6 bases from V and 7 bases from J, leaving 12 bases between. Here the CDR3 reads CSAPTTVTQYF. The CDR3 nucleotides read TGCAGTGCCCCGACCACGGTGACCCAGTACTTC.

The chain uses TRBV6-5 and TRBJ1-1; D perhaps matches TRBD1 (6 bases). The length of the CDR3 is 14 residues. Germline CDR1 MNHEY, CDR2 SVGAGI. Trimming took off 7 bases at V and 3 bases at J, with 15 bases between the two ends. CDR3: CASNEYRADTEAFF. In DNA, the CDR3 is TGTGCCAGCAACGAGTACAGGGCTGACACTGAAGCTTTCTTT.